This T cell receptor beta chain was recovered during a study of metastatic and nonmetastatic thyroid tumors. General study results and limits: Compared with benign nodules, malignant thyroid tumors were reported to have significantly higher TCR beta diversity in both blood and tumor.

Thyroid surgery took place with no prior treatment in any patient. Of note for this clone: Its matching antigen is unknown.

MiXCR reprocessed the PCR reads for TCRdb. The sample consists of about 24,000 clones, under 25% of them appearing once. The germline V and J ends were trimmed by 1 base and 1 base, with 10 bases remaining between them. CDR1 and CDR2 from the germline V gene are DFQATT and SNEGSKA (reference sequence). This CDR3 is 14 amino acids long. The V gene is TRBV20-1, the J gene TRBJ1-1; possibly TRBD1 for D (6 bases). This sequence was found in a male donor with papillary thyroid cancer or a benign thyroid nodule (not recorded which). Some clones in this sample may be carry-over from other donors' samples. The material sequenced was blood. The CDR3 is CSARVQGRNTEAFF. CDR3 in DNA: TGCAGTGCTAGAGTTCAGGGGAGGAACACTGAAGCTTTCTTT.